This TCR beta chain was captured in a study of T cell responses to AZD1222 COVID-19 vaccine. Profiling relied on immunoSEQ multiplex PCR, and the TCRdb table lists in-frame clones only, not all of them. The data show some 89,000 clones, with around 90% seen just once and 2.2% held by the top ten. Germline-derived CDR1 and CDR2 are SGHRS and YFSETQ. The V and J ends lost 3 bases and 0 bases, in that order; junction bases with no gene match: 0. The CDR3 length is 15 residues. General study results and limits: Samples come after the peak T cell response, not at day 14. Clonal diversity may have been underestimated in mostly white British donors.

Concerning this clone: Its target is not known.

This chain joins TRBV5-1 and TRBJ2-5; 12 bases are a match to TRBD2. The sequenced sample was peripheral blood, obtained on day 0 of AZD1222 vaccination. This clonotype was sampled from an adult in good health. The CDR3 coding sequence is TGCGCCAGCAGCTCTAGCGGGGGGGACCAAGAGACCCAGTACTTC. Translated: CASSSSGGDQETQYF.